Each of the 10 T cell receptor beta chains below was sequenced from the same sample in a study of OX40 agonist ivuxolimab in advanced cancers. The library was produced with the immunoSEQ multiplex PCR assay. TCRdb obtained this table from immuneACCESS and retained in-frame rearrangements with V and J assigned. These tables miss some clones; where compared with another copy, unresolved V genes account for less than half of the shortfall, and the remainder is unexplained. This sample has about 62,000 clones in its table, and 79% of those were observed once. The ten largest make up 9.5% to 13% of the sample. Sequencing was performed on CD4+ or CD8+ T cells sorted from blood, taken in a trial of the OX40 agonist ivuxolimab. These receptor sequences come from an adult with an advanced solid tumor such as melanoma, head and neck, liver or kidney cancer.

The V gene is TRBV6-9, the J gene TRBJ1-6; a weak D match, TRBD1 (5 bases). Germline CDR1 is MNHGY and CDR2 is SVAAGI. The CDR3 is 12 amino acids. The V gene lost 6 bases and the J gene lost 8 bases, with 8 bases spanning the gap. The CDR3 DNA reads TGTGCCAGCAGAATACAGGATTCACCCCTCCACTTT. Its translation is CASRIQDSPLHF.

CDR3 in DNA: TGTGCCAGCAGCCAAGGCGGGAGCGCCTACAATGAGCAGTTCTTC. Its protein product is CASSQGGSAYNEQFF. The chain uses TRBV14 and TRBJ2-1; 7 bases match TRBD2. V lost 1 base to trimming and J lost 2 bases; unmatched junction nucleotides: 2. Germline-derived CDR1 and CDR2 are SGHDN and FVKESK. CDR3 length equals 15 residues. Together with reference TRBV14 and TRBJ2-1, the CDR3 gives the full variable domain: EAGVTQFPSHSVIEKGQTVTLRCDPISGHDNLYWYRRVMGKEIKFLLHFVKESKQDESGMPNNRFLAERTGGTYSTLKVQPAELEDSGVYFCASSQGGSAYNEQFFGPGTRLTVL.

This clone came up a few times. The chain couples TRBV7-2 to TRBJ2-3; D gene uncertain. The CDR3 consists of 17 residues. Trimming took off 4 bases at V and 0 bases at J, with 17 bases between the two ends. CDR1 and CDR2 (germline): SGHTA, FQGNSA. This CDR3 reads CASSSVPDGASTDTQYF. The CDR3, as DNA: TGTGCCAGCAGCTCAGTACCCGACGGCGCTAGCACAGATACGCAGTATTTT.

V gene TRBV18 combines with J gene TRBJ2-1; no reliable D call. Germline V gene sequence: CDR1 KGHSH, CDR2 LQKENI. The length of the CDR3 is 14 residues. The ends were cut back, 0 bases at V and 6 bases at J, with 9 bases in the middle. The CDR3 protein is CASSPPGIGNEQFF. The CDR3 region has the DNA TGTGCCAGCTCACCACCGGGTATAGGCAATGAGCAGTTCTTC.

For the CDR3, the DNA is TGTGCCAGCAGCCCGGGACTGCCGAATGAGCAGTTCTTC. Translated: CASSPGLPNEQFF. The rearrangement joins TRBV11-2 to TRBJ2-1, with D maybe TRBD2 (6 bases). The CDR3 has 13 amino acids. Germline CDR1 and CDR2: SGHAT and FQNNGV. V dropped 5 bases and J dropped 7 bases, with 12 bases sitting between them.

The rearrangement joins TRBV15 to TRBJ2-7; TRBD1 is a possible D gene (5 bases). This CDR3 has 15 amino acids. V gave up 4 bases and J gave up 5 bases, with 18 bases separating them. Germline CDR1 is LNHNV and CDR2 is YYDKDF (reference sequence). The CDR3 is CATSNPRTRIDEQYF. In DNA, the CDR3 is TGTGCCACCAGCAACCCAAGGACAAGAATCGACGAGCAGTACTTC.

The rearrangement uses TRBV18 and TRBJ1-2, with 8 bases identical to TRBD1. There are 17 residues in the CDR3. Germline lookup yields CDR1 KGHSH and CDR2 LQKENI. The junction had 9 bases not matched to a gene; V was cut back by 3 bases and J by 0 bases. The CDR3 bases are TGTGCCAGCTCACCCAACAGCGGGACAGGTGCTAACTATGGCTACACCTTC. The encoded protein is CASSPNSGTGANYGYTF.

This rearrangement joins TRBV5-5 to TRBJ1-2, with D unclear. V was shortened by 2 bases and J by 1 base, with 12 bases between the two germline ends. The CDR3 loop spans 15 amino acids. Germline CDR1 and CDR2: SGHKS and YYEKEE (reference sequence). CDR3: CASSLRPVYNYGYTF. In DNA, the CDR3 is TGTGCCAGCAGCTTAAGGCCGGTGTATAACTATGGCTACACCTTC.

V gene TRBV4-1 combines with J gene TRBJ2-5, with 9 bases lining up with TRBD2. The V gene end was trimmed by 4 bases and the J gene end by 4 bases; junction bases not matched to a gene: 4. Germline CDR1 and CDR2: MGHRA and YSYEKL. The CDR3 has 14 amino acids. Written as DNA, the CDR3 is TGCGCCAGCAGCCTGGGACTAGCCGGAGAGACCCAGTACTTC. Residues: CASSLGLAGETQYF.

The CDR3: CASSSVDTQYF. The CDR3 DNA is TGTGCCAGCAGCTCCGTAGATACGCAGTATTTT. This chain connects TRBV7-9 to TRBJ2-3, with no clear D. The CDR3 runs 11 residues. Germline assignment: CDR1 SEHNR and CDR2 FQNEAQ (reference sequence). V lost 4 bases and J lost 5, with 4 bases in between.